This is a list of T cell receptor beta chains from one sample in a study of cytomegalovirus exposure and HLA in healthy donors. The data were produced by immunoSEQ multiplex PCR, yet TCRdb's version contains in-frame clones alone and is incomplete. Of tens of thousands of clones in the sample, approximately 80% were seen once. The sequenced sample consisted of PBMCs. The receptors originated from a man aged 25 to 40 in good health and CMV-seronegative. Both conserved end residues are part of each CDR3. The order of the fields is V gene, CDR3 protein.

TRBV4-3 | CASSQTGQGYGAGELFF
TRBV19 | CASSRDRAYEQYF
TRBV18 | CASSPDRVTSPLHF
TRBV27 | CASSPGGLNTEAFF
TRBV28 | CASSPGDTDTQYF
TRBV6-5 | CASSRIAGVPDTQYF
TRBV5-1 | CASTSSSEGGLWGYTF
TRBV30 | CACPGQHKANYGYTF
TRBV19 | CASRIGSGYGYTF
TRBV9 | CASTRTPWRALNEQFF